Each of the 21 T cell receptor beta chains below was sequenced from the same sample in a study of blood T cells in healthy people across ages (dated by TCRdb to about 2015). Libraries came from 5' RACE. These reads were obtained on an Illumina HiSeq 2500. The second PCR ran for roughly 7 to 11 cycles and used a J-beta primer mix along with a sample-barcoded 5' primer. TCRdb cleaned the public reads at Q25 with fastp, built clones with MiXCR and kept in-frame beta chains. Here each entry gathers all rows of one CDR3 protein and keeps the most common genes and DNA. The sample table shows about a million distinct CDR3 sequences, and 48% are seen once. Roughly 13% of the sample rests with the top ten. The specimen was blood. All receptors come from a man between 25 and 39 years old in good health.

This chain uses TRBV3-1 with TRBJ2-3; unclear D gene. The CDR3 has 14 amino acids. The V end lost 0 bases, the J end lost 7 bases, and 11 bases lay between the germline ends. The germline V gene encodes CDR1 LGHDT and CDR2 YNNKEL (reference sequence). In DNA, the CDR3 is TGTGCCAGCAGCCAAGAGGCTGGCCTTAATACGCAGTATTTT. It yields the protein CASSQEAGLNTQYF.

The chain joins TRBV28 to TRBJ2-7; TRBD1 is a possible D gene (5 bases). TRBJ2-4 explains the end of the DNA better; the J call may be wrong. Germline V gene sequence: CDR1 MDHEN, CDR2 SYDVKM. The CDR3 covers 13 residues. This CDR3 reads CASSLMTVNIQYF. The CDR3, as DNA: TGTGCCAGCAGTTTAATGACAGTAAACATTCAGTACTTC.

The chain couples TRBV3-1 to TRBJ1-2; D possibly corresponds to TRBD1 (5 bases). Germline V gene data show CDR1 as LGHDT and CDR2 as YNNKEL (reference sequence). The V gene lost 1 base and the J gene lost 4 bases, with 10 bases spanning the gap. The CDR3 is 14 residues long. CDR3 sequence: CASSQGTHLYGYTF. The CDR3 DNA follows: TGTGCCAGCAGCCAAGGGACACACCTCTATGGCTACACCTTC. The whole variable domain, filled in from reference TRBV3-1 and TRBJ1-2, reads DTAVSQTPKYLVTQMGNDKSIKCEQNLGHDTMYWYKQDSKKFLKIMFSYNNKELIINETVPNRFSPKSPDKAHLNLHINSLELGDSAVYFCASSQGTHLYGYTFGSGTRLTVV.

The rearrangement uses TRBV20-1 and TRBJ2-7; D possibly matches TRBD1 or TRBD2 (5 bases each). The J call may be wrong; the DNA end is better matched by TRBJ2-5. Germline CDR1 reads DFQATT; CDR2 reads SNEGSKA (reference sequence). The CDR3 is made up of 14 amino acids. The CDR3 loop reads CSARGGPIRETQYF. For the CDR3, the DNA is TGCAGTGCTAGAGGGGGACCCATTCGAGAGACCCAGTACTTC.

Ten or more counts support this clonotype. V usage is TRBV29-1 and J usage is TRBJ1-2; unclear D gene. V shed 3 bases and J shed 4 bases, with 12 bases lying between them. This CDR3 contains 13 residues. From germline, CDR1 is SQVTM and CDR2 ANQGSEA. CDR3 bases: TGCAGCGTTGATGGGGAATTTGCCTATGGCTACACCTTC. It encodes CSVDGEFAYGYTF.

The chain couples TRBV25-1 to TRBJ2-1, with TRBD1 as a possible D gene (6 bases). Germline V gene sequence: CDR1 MGHDK, CDR2 SYGVNS. The CDR3 has 14 residues. V gave up 3 bases and J gave up 6 bases, with 12 bases separating them. CDR3 loop: CASSESNRANEQFF. CDR3 in DNA: TGTGCCAGCAGTGAGTCGAACAGGGCCAATGAGCAGTTCTTC.

The V call is TRBV7-3, the J call TRBJ2-7, with 9 bases lining up with TRBD2. V trimming: 5 bases; J trimming: 4 bases; junction bases outside the gene matches: 12. CDR1 SGHTA and CDR2 FQGTGA come from the germline V gene. The CDR3 length is 16 residues. The CDR3 DNA reads as TGTGCCAGCAGCCCCCGCGGGGGGGGGCGTCTATACGAGCAGTACTTC. As protein: CASSPRGGGRLYEQYF.

The CDR3: CASSAPGQGGHETQYF. CDR3 coding DNA: TGTGCCAGCAGCGCTCCGGGACAGGGTGGGCACGAGACCCAGTACTTC. The chain joins TRBV11-2 to TRBJ2-5; the match to TRBD1 covers 9 bases. In germline, CDR1 is SGHAT, CDR2 FQNNGV. Trimming cost V 5 bases and J 5 bases; bases outside gene matches: 12. The CDR3 sequence is 16 residues long.

For this clonotype: One junction end disagrees with the germline gene, perhaps due to a read error. This chain uses TRBV5-1 with TRBJ2-1; D is unclear. This CDR3 region has 13 residues. Germline CDR1 SGHRS, CDR2 YFSETQ. CDR3 amino acids: CAGSLDDGNEQFF. DNA of the CDR3: TGCGCCGGCAGCTTGGATGACGGGAATGAGCAGTTCTTC.

The chain is built from TRBV29-1 and TRBJ2-5; 7 nucleotides agree with TRBD1. With V trimmed by 8 bases and J by 5 bases, 11 bases remained unmatched. Germline CDR1 reads SQVTM; CDR2 reads ANQGSEA. The CDR3 totals 13 residues. The CDR3 spells CSLLGGAGETQYF. The CDR3 DNA reads TGCAGCCTTCTAGGGGGCGCCGGGGAGACCCAGTACTTC.

This chain joins TRBV20-1 and TRBJ1-5; D uncertain. V was cut by 5 bases and J by 0 bases, with 11 bases left in between. The CDR3 length is 14 residues. Germline CDR1 reads DFQATT; CDR2 reads SNEGSKA (reference sequence). The CDR3 loop reads CSAETRDSNQPQHF. The CDR3 nucleotides read TGCAGTGCTGAAACAAGAGATAGCAATCAGCCCCAGCATTTT.

The sample holds a few counts of this clonotype. V and J are TRBV4-2 and TRBJ2-2; 11 bases are a match to TRBD2. Germline CDR1 and CDR2: LGHNA and YNFKEQ. V was pared by 3 bases and J by 4 bases, with 10 bases of the junction left unmatched. This CDR3 region has 18 residues. CDR3 sequence: CASSQVTSGAFRTGELFF. The CDR3 DNA reads TGTGCCAGCAGCCAGGTGACTAGCGGGGCCTTTCGCACCGGGGAGCTGTTTTTT.

The chain couples TRBV5-4 to TRBJ1-4; D perhaps matches TRBD1 (6 bases). The V end was cut by 7 bases, the J end by 3 bases, with 10 bases between. In germline, CDR1 is SGHNT, CDR2 YYREEE (reference sequence). CDR3 length equals 13 residues. The CDR3 loop reads CASGGGPNEKLFF. Here the CDR3 DNA reads TGTGCCAGCGGTGGGGGGCCTAATGAAAAACTGTTTTTT.

This clonotype was observed many times. This chain joins TRBV5-1 and TRBJ2-3; perhaps TRBD2 as D (6 bases). The CDR3 contains 16 residues. CDR1 is SGHRS and CDR2 is YFSETQ in the germline V gene. Trimming cost V 0 bases and J 0 bases, with 11 bases left between them. CDR3 in DNA: TGCGCCAGCAGCTTGGGGGACTTCGCTAGCACAGATACGCAGTATTTT. Its protein product is CASSLGDFASTDTQYF.

This chain links TRBV9 with TRBJ1-2; a weak D match, TRBD1 (6 bases). The CDR3 has 14 amino acids. Germline V lookup: CDR1 SGDLS, CDR2 YYNGEE. V lost 4 bases and J lost 4, with 14 bases in between. CDR3 nucleotide sequence: TGTGCCAGCAGCCTCTCGACAGGTTTCTATGGCTACACCTTC. This sequence encodes CASSLSTGFYGYTF.

V usage is TRBV25-1 and J usage is TRBJ2-1, with 14 nucleotides matching TRBD2. There are 16 residues in the CDR3. Germline CDR1 reads MGHDK; CDR2 reads SYGVNS. V trimming: 1 base; J trimming: 5 bases; junction bases outside the gene matches: 1. The CDR3 is CASSEWTSGGHNEQFF. Here the CDR3 DNA reads TGTGCCAGCAGTGAATGGACTAGCGGGGGGCACAATGAGCAGTTCTTC.

In this sample, this clonotype turned up many times. This rearrangement joins TRBV7-2 to TRBJ2-3; unclear D gene. The CDR3 is made up of 12 amino acids. In germline, CDR1 is SGHTA, CDR2 FQGNSA. V was clipped by 5 bases and J by 6 bases, with 9 bases between them. CDR3 coding DNA: TGTGCCAGCAGCACCTACCTTGATACGCAGTATTTT. This codes for CASSTYLDTQYF.

This clonotype occurred a few times. This chain's CDR3 is CASSQDWQEGRGEQYF. In DNA, the CDR3 is TGTGCCAGCAGCCAAGATTGGCAGGAGGGGCGGGGTGAGCAGTACTTC. V usage is TRBV4-2 and J usage is TRBJ2-5; D is perhaps TRBD2 (6 bases). The germline CDR1 and CDR2 sequences are LGHNA and YNFKEQ. The V and J ends lost 0 bases and 11 bases respectively, with 22 bases between them. The CDR3 is 16 residues long.

This clonotype was recorded a few times. The chain employs TRBV30 and TRBJ2-1, with 11 bases fitting TRBD2. Germline V gene lookup returns CDR1 GTSNPN and CDR2 SVGIG (reference sequence). CDR3 length: 22 amino acids. The junction had 27 bases not matched to a gene; V was cut back by 2 bases and J by 6 bases. The CDR3 nucleotides read TGTGCCTGGAGTTACCCCAACAGGGGACGGATAGCGGGGGGGCCTCGGGTCAATGAGCAGTTCTTC. As protein: CAWSYPNRGRIAGGPRVNEQFF.

The chain couples TRBV28 to TRBJ2-3; TRBD1 might be the D (6 bases). From germline, CDR1 is MDHEN and CDR2 SYDVKM. V gave up 7 bases and J gave up 1 base, with 12 bases separating them. The CDR3 runs 14 residues. The CDR3 region is CASNLWGRTDTQYF. The CDR3, as DNA: TGTGCCAGCAATTTGTGGGGGCGCACAGATACGCAGTATTTT. Full variable domain (outside the CDR3, taken from reference TRBV28 and TRBJ2-3): DVKVTQSSRYLVKRTGEKVFLECVQDMDHENMFWYRQDPGLGLRLIYFSYDVKMKEKGDIPEGYSVSREKKERFSLILESASTNQTSMYLCASNLWGRTDTQYFGPGTRLTVL.

In this sample, this clonotype turned up a few times. The chain is built from TRBV28 and TRBJ2-7; 8 bases map to TRBD1. Trimming took 6 bases from V and 2 from J; bases not matched to a gene: 3. From germline, CDR1 is MDHEN and CDR2 SYDVKM. The CDR3 runs 13 residues. The CDR3 sequence is CASRPGGTYEQYF. As DNA, the CDR3 is TGTGCCAGCAGACCAGGGGGCACCTACGAGCAGTACTTC.